These T cell receptor beta chains were read from a single sample in a study of blood T cell repertoires in COVID-19. Clones were sequenced by immunoSEQ multiplex PCR, and TCRdb holds only the in-frame ones, with some missing. The table has about 410,000 clones, 86% seen once. Sequencing was done on a sample of peripheral blood. All receptors come from a woman aged 30 to 39 with active or convalescent COVID-19. CDR3s include the opening cysteine and the closing phenylalanine or tryptophan. Fields, in order: J gene, D gene, V gene, clone size, CDR3 protein, CDR3 DNA. D genes are given only for firm matches. Clone sizes are given selectively: once, few, many, or a class where the clone is expanded.

j_gene: TRBJ2-7; d_gene: .; v_gene: TRBV5-1; abundance: .; CDR3aa: CASGGTNPYEQYF; CDR3nt: TGCGCCAGCGGGGGGACCAATCCCTACGAGCAGTACTTC
j_gene: TRBJ2-1; d_gene: .; v_gene: TRBV21-1; abundance: .; CDR3aa: CASSKATSGRNEQFF; CDR3nt: TGTGCCAGCAGCAAGGCGACTAGCGGGAGAAATGAGCAGTTCTTC
j_gene: TRBJ1-5; d_gene: .; v_gene: TRBV2; abundance: .; CDR3aa: CASSEGGRYQPQHF; CDR3nt: TGTGCCAGCAGTGAAGGGGGCCGTTATCAGCCCCAGCATTTT
j_gene: TRBJ2-7; d_gene: .; v_gene: TRBV11-2; abundance: few; CDR3aa: CASSLELAYEQYF; CDR3nt: TGTGCCAGCAGCTTAGAACTAGCCTACGAGCAGTACTTC
j_gene: TRBJ1-1; d_gene: .; v_gene: TRBV29-1; abundance: once; CDR3aa: CSVREGRNTEAFF; CDR3nt: TGCAGCGTCCGGGAGGGGCGGAACACTGAAGCTTTCTTT
j_gene: TRBJ2-7; d_gene: .; v_gene: TRBV5-1; abundance: .; CDR3aa: CASSPGLNSYEQYF; CDR3nt: TGCGCCAGCAGCCCCGGACTGAACTCCTACGAGCAGTACTTC
j_gene: TRBJ1-1; d_gene: .; v_gene: TRBV6-1; abundance: .; CDR3aa: CASSEGPLQGPTEAFF; CDR3nt: TGTGCCAGCAGTGAGGGACCTCTACAGGGACCCACTGAAGCTTTCTTT
j_gene: TRBJ1-6; d_gene: .; v_gene: TRBV27; abundance: .; CDR3aa: CASSLSGSGGSYNSPLHF; CDR3nt: TGTGCCAGCAGTTTATCTGGGTCGGGGGGCTCCTATAATTCACCCCTCCACTTT
j_gene: TRBJ2-7; d_gene: TRBD2; v_gene: TRBV7-2; abundance: .; CDR3aa: CASSLNLLAGGNSYEQYF; CDR3nt: TGTGCCAGCAGCTTAAACTTGCTAGCGGGGGGAAACTCCTACGAGCAGTACTTC
j_gene: TRBJ2-2; d_gene: TRBD2; v_gene: TRBV9; abundance: .; CDR3aa: CASSVGTSGSRGTGELFF; CDR3nt: TGTGCCAGCAGCGTAGGGACTAGCGGGAGTCGGGGCACCGGGGAGCTGTTTTTT
j_gene: TRBJ1-2; d_gene: .; v_gene: TRBV5-6; abundance: .; CDR3aa: CASSLATGLSGYTF; CDR3nt: TGTGCCAGCAGCTTGGCTACAGGTCTGTCGGGCTACACCTTC
j_gene: TRBJ2-5; d_gene: TRBD2; v_gene: TRBV6-5; abundance: .; CDR3aa: CASIAGDQETQYF; CDR3nt: TGTGCCAGTATAGCGGGGGACCAAGAGACCCAGTACTTC
j_gene: TRBJ2-2; d_gene: .; v_gene: TRBV19; abundance: .; CDR3aa: CASLGTGTVNSIYTGELFF; CDR3nt: TGTGCCAGTCTGGGAACCGGGACTGTCAATTCGATCTACACCGGGGAGCTGTTTTTT
j_gene: TRBJ2-2; d_gene: .; v_gene: TRBV6-5; abundance: .; CDR3aa: CASSYPTGDGPGELFF; CDR3nt: TGTGCCAGCAGTTATCCCACGGGTGATGGTCCCGGGGAGCTGTTTTTT
j_gene: TRBJ2-7; d_gene: .; v_gene: TRBV10-3; abundance: once; CDR3aa: CAISESPVSSSYEQYF; CDR3nt: TGTGCCATCAGTGAGTCTCCCGTTTCCAGCTCCTACGAGCAGTACTTC
j_gene: TRBJ1-2; d_gene: .; v_gene: TRBV10-2; abundance: .; CDR3aa: CASSEYGPGGGYTF; CDR3nt: TGCGCCAGCAGTGAGTACGGTCCCGGGGGTGGCTACACCTTC
j_gene: TRBJ2-7; d_gene: .; v_gene: TRBV27; abundance: .; CDR3aa: CASSSSPSYEQYF; CDR3nt: TGTGCCAGCAGTTCGTCCCCCTCCTACGAGCAGTACTTC
j_gene: TRBJ2-2; d_gene: .; v_gene: TRBV5-1; abundance: few; CDR3aa: CASRAQHDTGELFF; CDR3nt: TGCGCCAGCAGAGCGCAGCACGACACCGGGGAGCTGTTTTTT
j_gene: TRBJ1-1; d_gene: TRBD1; v_gene: TRBV6-5; abundance: .; CDR3aa: CASSYQGQGSTEAFF; CDR3nt: TGTGCCAGCAGTTACCAAGGACAGGGAAGTACTGAAGCTTTCTTT
j_gene: TRBJ2-2; d_gene: .; v_gene: TRBV30; abundance: once; CDR3aa: CAWSFPGLTTGELFF; CDR3nt: TGTGCCTGGAGTTTCCCGGGACTCACCACCGGGGAGCTGTTTTTT
j_gene: TRBJ1-6; d_gene: .; v_gene: TRBV4-2; abundance: .; CDR3aa: CASSQDGRGAYNSPLHF; CDR3nt: TGTGCCAGCAGCCAGGATGGCCGGGGGGCCTATAATTCACCCCTCCACTTT
j_gene: TRBJ2-7; d_gene: .; v_gene: TRBV6-5; abundance: .; CDR3aa: CASSWYRTESYEQYF; CDR3nt: TGTGCCAGCAGTTGGTACAGGACCGAATCCTACGAGCAGTACTTC
j_gene: TRBJ1-6; d_gene: .; v_gene: TRBV10-3; abundance: .; CDR3aa: CAISEDPRGNSPLHF; CDR3nt: TGTGCCATCAGTGAAGACCCCAGGGGTAATTCACCCCTCCACTTT
j_gene: TRBJ2-7; d_gene: .; v_gene: TRBV10-3; abundance: .; CDR3aa: CAISEKGRVNEQYF; CDR3nt: TGTGCCATCAGTGAGAAAGGCAGGGTCAACGAGCAGTACTTC
j_gene: TRBJ2-2; d_gene: TRBD1; v_gene: TRBV18; abundance: .; CDR3aa: CASSPIPGQVSTGELFF; CDR3nt: TGTGCCAGCTCACCAATACCGGGACAGGTGTCCACCGGGGAGCTGTTTTTT
j_gene: TRBJ1-2; d_gene: TRBD1; v_gene: TRBV6-4; abundance: few; CDR3aa: CASSETGTGGYTF; CDR3nt: TGTGCCAGCAGTGAGACCGGGACAGGGGGCTACACCTTC
j_gene: TRBJ2-3; d_gene: .; v_gene: TRBV19; abundance: once; CDR3aa: CASAPRGHDTDTQYF; CDR3nt: TGTGCCAGTGCCCCGAGGGGACACGACACAGATACGCAGTATTTT
j_gene: TRBJ2-1; d_gene: TRBD2; v_gene: TRBV4-1; abundance: .; CDR3aa: CASSHVRRGEYSYNEQFF; CDR3nt: TGCGCCAGCAGCCACGTGCGGCGGGGGGAATACTCCTACAATGAGCAGTTCTTC
j_gene: TRBJ1-3; d_gene: TRBD1; v_gene: TRBV27; abundance: .; CDR3aa: CASSPDRAGNTIYF; CDR3nt: TGTGCCAGCAGTCCGGACAGGGCTGGAAACACCATATATTTT
j_gene: TRBJ2-1; d_gene: .; v_gene: TRBV7-2; abundance: once; CDR3aa: CASSVPTSRWYNEQFF; CDR3nt: TGTGCCAGCAGCGTCCCGACTAGTCGGTGGTACAATGAGCAGTTCTTC
j_gene: TRBJ1-5; d_gene: TRBD1; v_gene: TRBV28; abundance: .; CDR3aa: CASSTGQGGGILPQHF; CDR3nt: TGTGCCAGCAGTACGGGACAGGGCGGGGGGATATTGCCCCAGCATTTT
j_gene: TRBJ1-3; d_gene: .; v_gene: TRBV14; abundance: once; CDR3aa: CASNPGSGNTIYF; CDR3nt: TGTGCCAGCAATCCGGGGTCTGGAAACACCATATATTTT
j_gene: TRBJ1-4; d_gene: .; v_gene: TRBV18; abundance: .; CDR3aa: CASSAVGTNEKLFF; CDR3nt: TGTGCCAGCTCTGCGGTTGGGACTAATGAAAAACTGTTTTTT